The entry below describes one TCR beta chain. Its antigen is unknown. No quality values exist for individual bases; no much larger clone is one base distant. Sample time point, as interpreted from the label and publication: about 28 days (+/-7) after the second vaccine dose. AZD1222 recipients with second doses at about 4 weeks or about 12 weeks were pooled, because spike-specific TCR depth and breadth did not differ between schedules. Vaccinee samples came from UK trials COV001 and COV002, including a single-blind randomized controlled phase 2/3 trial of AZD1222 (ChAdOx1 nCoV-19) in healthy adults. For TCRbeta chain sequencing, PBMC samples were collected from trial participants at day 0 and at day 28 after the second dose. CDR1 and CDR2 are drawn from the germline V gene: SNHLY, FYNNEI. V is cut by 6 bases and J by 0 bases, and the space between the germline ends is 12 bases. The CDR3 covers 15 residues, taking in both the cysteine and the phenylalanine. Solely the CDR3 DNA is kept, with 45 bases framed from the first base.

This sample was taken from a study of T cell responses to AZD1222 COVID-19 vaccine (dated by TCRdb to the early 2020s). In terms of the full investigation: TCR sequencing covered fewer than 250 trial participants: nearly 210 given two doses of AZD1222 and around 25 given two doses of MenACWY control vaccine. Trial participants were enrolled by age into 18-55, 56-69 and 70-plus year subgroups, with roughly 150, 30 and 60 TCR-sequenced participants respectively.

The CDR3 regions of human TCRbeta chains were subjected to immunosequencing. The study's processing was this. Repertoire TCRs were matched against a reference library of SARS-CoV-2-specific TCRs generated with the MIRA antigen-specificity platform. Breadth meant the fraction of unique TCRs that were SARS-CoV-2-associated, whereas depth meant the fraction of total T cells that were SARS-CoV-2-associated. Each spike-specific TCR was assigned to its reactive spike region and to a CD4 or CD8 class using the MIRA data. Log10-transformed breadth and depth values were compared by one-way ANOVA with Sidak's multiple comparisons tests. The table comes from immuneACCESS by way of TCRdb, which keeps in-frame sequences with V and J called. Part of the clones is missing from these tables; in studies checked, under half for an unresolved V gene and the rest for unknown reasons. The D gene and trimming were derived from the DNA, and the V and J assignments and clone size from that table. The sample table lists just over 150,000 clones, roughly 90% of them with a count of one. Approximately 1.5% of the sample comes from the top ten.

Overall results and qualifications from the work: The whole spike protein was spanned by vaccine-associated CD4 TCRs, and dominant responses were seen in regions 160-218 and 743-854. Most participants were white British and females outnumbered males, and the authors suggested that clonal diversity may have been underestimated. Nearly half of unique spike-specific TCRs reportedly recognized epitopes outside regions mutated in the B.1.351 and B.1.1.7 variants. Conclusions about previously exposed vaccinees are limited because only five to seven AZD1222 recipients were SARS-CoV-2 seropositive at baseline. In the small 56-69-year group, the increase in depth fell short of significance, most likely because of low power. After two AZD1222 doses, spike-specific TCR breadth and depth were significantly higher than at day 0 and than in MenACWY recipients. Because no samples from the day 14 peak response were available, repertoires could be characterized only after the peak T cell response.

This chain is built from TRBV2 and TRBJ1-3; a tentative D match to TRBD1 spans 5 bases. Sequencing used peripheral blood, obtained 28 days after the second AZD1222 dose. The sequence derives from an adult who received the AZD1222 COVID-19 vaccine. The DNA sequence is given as TGTGCCAGCAGCCCCGGGGGTTCCTCTGGAAACACCATATATTTT. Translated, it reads CASSPGGSSGNTIYF.